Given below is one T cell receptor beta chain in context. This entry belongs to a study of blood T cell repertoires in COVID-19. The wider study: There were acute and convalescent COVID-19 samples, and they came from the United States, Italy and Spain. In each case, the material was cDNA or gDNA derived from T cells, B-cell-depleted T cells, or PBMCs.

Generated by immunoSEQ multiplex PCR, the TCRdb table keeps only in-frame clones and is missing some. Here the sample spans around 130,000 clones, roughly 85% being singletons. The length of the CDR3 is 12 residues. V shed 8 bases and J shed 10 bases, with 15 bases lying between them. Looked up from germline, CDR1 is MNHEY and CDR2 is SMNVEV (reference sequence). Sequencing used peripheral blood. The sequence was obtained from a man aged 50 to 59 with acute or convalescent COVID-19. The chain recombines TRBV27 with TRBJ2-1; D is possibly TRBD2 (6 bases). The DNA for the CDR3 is TGTGCCAGCGGAGGGAAATACACCGAGCAGTTCTTC. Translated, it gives CASGGKYTEQFF.